These 9 T cell receptor beta chains were sequenced from one sample in a study of cytomegalovirus exposure and HLA in healthy donors. Using immunoSEQ multiplex PCR, the repertoire was profiled, and TCRdb retains in-frame clones only, with some absent. Altogether more than 60,000 clones are present, over 95% being singletons, with the ten largest covering over 3.5%. Material: PBMCs. These receptors originate from a woman aged 18-29 years in good health and CMV-seropositive.

In its sample, this clone is medium-sized. The V call is TRBV4-1, the J call TRBJ2-5, with D unresolved. The CDR3 consists of 15 residues. The germline V and J ends were trimmed by 4 bases and 5 bases, with 17 bases remaining between them. CDR1 is MGHRA and CDR2 is YSYEKL in the germline V gene. CDR3 protein: CASSPRDQTGETQYF. CDR3 coding DNA: TGCGCCAGCAGCCCGCGAGACCAGACCGGGGAGACCCAGTACTTC.

This clone has only a few counts. Other DNA sequences of this sample code for an identical CDR3. J is TRBJ1-4 and V is TRBV7-9, with 9 bases identical to TRBD1. CDR3 length: 14 residues. The junction had 4 bases not matched to a gene; V was cut back by 4 bases and J by 7 bases. The germline CDR1 and CDR2 sequences are SEHNR and FQNEAQ (reference sequence). CDR3 sequence: CASSSTGGSEKLFF. In DNA, the CDR3 is TGTGCCAGCAGCTCGACAGGGGGGAGTGAAAAACTGTTTTTT.

The chain has TRBV6-5 and TRBJ1-1; D gene uncertain. V dropped 2 bases and J dropped 5 bases, with 15 bases sitting between them. There are 15 residues in the CDR3. CDR1 and CDR2 from the germline V gene are MNHEY and SVGAGI. The CDR3 region is CASSYRDDTGTEAFF. Here the CDR3 DNA reads TGTGCCAGCAGTTACCGGGATGACACGGGAACTGAAGCTTTCTTT.

The J gene is TRBJ2-6, the V gene TRBV11-3; 14 nucleotides agree with TRBD2. The CDR3 is 19 amino acids. Germline V CDR1 and CDR2: SGHNT, YENEEA. The J segment lost 1 base and the V segment lost 3 bases, leaving 5 bases of the junction unmatched. CDR3: CASSFSRLAGGSGANVLTF. CDR3 nucleotide sequence: TGTGCCAGCAGCTTTTCCAGACTAGCGGGAGGGTCTGGGGCCAACGTCCTGACTTTC.

This clone was found once. This chain joins TRBV7-8 and TRBJ1-5; TRBD1 aligns across 10 bases. The germline V gene has CDR1 SGHVS and CDR2 FQNEAQ. J lost 6 bases, V lost 2 bases, and 7 bases had no gene match. There are 16 residues in the CDR3. The chain's CDR3 is CASSLFGGQGRQPQHF. The CDR3 nucleotides are TGTGCCAGCAGCTTATTTGGGGGACAGGGGCGTCAGCCCCAGCATTTT.

The V gene is TRBV11-2, the J gene TRBJ1-1; 7 bases match TRBD1. The CDR3 sequence is 17 residues long. CDR1 is SGHAT, CDR2 FQNNGV, per germline. V gave up 4 bases and J gave up 5 bases; unmatched junction bases: 16. The CDR3 DNA follows: TGTGCCAGCAGCTCACCTAGACAGGGCGGCGTAGAAACTGAAGCTTTCTTT. As protein: CASSSPRQGGVETEAFF.

This sequence joins TRBV10-3 and TRBJ2-7; 10 positions agree with TRBD1. Trimming at V came to 0 bases and at J to 5 bases, leaving 4 bases not matched to a gene. The CDR3 loop spans 15 amino acids. Germline assignment: CDR1 ENHRY and CDR2 SYGVKD. The CDR3 sequence is CAISESRGQGNEQYF. CDR3 DNA: TGTGCCATCAGTGAGTCAAGGGGACAGGGGAACGAGCAGTACTTC.

The chain has TRBV4-3 and TRBJ2-7; 7 bases line up with TRBD2. With 0 bases clipped from V and 1 base from J, the junction kept 9 bases outside the gene matches. Germline-derived CDR1 and CDR2 are LGHNA and YSLEER. The CDR3 length is 17 residues. The CDR3 coding sequence is TGCGCCAGCAGCCAAGATATTTCGGGCGGGAGTTCCTACGAGCAGTACTTC. Amino acid sequence: CASSQDISGGSSYEQYF.

The chain is built from TRBV7-2 and TRBJ2-1; D might be TRBD2 (5 bases). V was clipped by 6 bases and J by 4 bases, with 19 bases between them. Per germline, CDR1 SGHTA and CDR2 FQGNSA. The CDR3 length is 16 residues. In nucleotides, the CDR3 is TGTGCCAGCAGTTCCTTCCGTGGGAGCTCGTACAATGAGCAGTTCTTC. Translation gives CASSSFRGSSYNEQFF.